This entry features one T cell receptor beta chain sequence. Its antigen is as yet unknown. RNA transcripts served as the template for amplifying TCR beta CDR3 regions. The HTBI primer set served for first-round RT-PCR of the TCR CDR3. TCRdb re-called the multiplex PCR reads with MiXCR, one entry per CDR3 protein. The data contain about 380,000 distinct CDR3 sequences, approximately 17% of them seen just once; the ten biggest clones take up 35% to 45%. PBMCs were collected from an approximately 9.4 ml volume of fresh peripheral blood. This specimen belongs to a study of T cells in Graves' hyperthyroidism and ophthalmopathy. The study's findings and limits: Among clonotypes expanded in thyroid above 0.001, most were also found in blood. Through a model of 13 V-J features, ophthalmopathy was separated from stable hyperthyroidism.

Germline CDR1 MNHEY, CDR2 SMNVEV (reference sequence). The CDR3 totals 16 residues. V lost 0 bases to trimming and J lost 1 base, with 10 bases between them. This chain links TRBV27 with TRBJ2-1, with D maybe TRBD1 (5 bases). Sequencing used blood. The receptor comes from a man between 18 and 29 years old with Graves' ophthalmopathy. The CDR3 DNA reads as TGTGCCAGCAGTTTATCAGAGGACACTTCCTACAATGAGCAGTTCTTC. Translated: CASSLSEDTSYNEQFF.